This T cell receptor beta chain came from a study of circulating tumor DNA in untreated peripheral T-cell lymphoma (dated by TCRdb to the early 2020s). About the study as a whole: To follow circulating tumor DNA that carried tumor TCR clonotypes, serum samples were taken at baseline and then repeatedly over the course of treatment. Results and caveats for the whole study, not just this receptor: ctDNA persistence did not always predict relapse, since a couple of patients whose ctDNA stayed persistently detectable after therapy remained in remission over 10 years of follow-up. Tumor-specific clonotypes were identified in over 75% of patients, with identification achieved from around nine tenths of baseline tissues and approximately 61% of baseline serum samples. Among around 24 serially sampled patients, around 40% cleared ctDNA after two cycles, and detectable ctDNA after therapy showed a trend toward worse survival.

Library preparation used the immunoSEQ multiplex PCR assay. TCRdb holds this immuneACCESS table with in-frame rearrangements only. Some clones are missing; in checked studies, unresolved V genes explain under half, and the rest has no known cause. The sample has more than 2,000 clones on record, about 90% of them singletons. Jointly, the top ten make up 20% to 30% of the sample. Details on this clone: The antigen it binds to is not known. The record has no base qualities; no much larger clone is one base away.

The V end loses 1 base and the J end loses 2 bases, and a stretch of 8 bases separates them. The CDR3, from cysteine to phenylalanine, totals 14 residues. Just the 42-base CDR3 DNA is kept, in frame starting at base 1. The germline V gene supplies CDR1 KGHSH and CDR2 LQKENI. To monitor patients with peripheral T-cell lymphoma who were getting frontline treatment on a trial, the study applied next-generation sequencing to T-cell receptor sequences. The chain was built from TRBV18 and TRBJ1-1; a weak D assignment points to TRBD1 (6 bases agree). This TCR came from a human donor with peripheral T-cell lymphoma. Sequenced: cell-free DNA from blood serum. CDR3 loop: CASSPRTENTEAFF. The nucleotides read TGTGCCAGCTCACCACGGACAGAAAACACTGAAGCTTTCTTT.